This TCR beta chain derives from a study of beta chain features in type 1 diabetes. Germline lookup yields CDR1 SGHTA and CDR2 FQGNSA. V was pared by 0 bases and J by 6 bases, with 1 base of the junction left unmatched. The CDR3 spans 14 residues. The authors reverse transcribed all of the isolated RNA, so sequencing captured expressed TCRB transcripts. This table comes from immunoSEQ multiplex PCR, and its TCRdb copy is limited to in-frame clones, with some not included. The table has over 300,000 clones, roughly 9% seen once. Turning to this clone: No antigen is known for it.

A CD45RO/CCR7/CD25/CD127/CD95/CD27 panel sorted naive, central memory, regulatory and stem cell-like memory CD4+ cells. Whole-study results and caveats: Across all four CD4+ subsets, people with type 1 diabetes showed modestly shorter TCRB CDR3s. When VDJ junctions were examined, type 1 diabetes patients showed fewer insertions and more deletions. Patients and controls would share equally any PCR tilt toward shorter templates. Healthy donors had naive, central memory and Treg TCRB repertoires that appeared less similar than those seen among patients.

V is TRBV7-2 and J is TRBJ2-1, with 8 positions matching TRBD1. The sequence was collected from a man aged 25-45 years with type 1 diabetes. Sequencing input: central memory CD4+ T cells from blood. The CDR3 nucleotides are TGTGCCAGCAGCTTAGCGACAGGGGCCAATGAGCAGTTCTTC. Protein product: CASSLATGANEQFF.